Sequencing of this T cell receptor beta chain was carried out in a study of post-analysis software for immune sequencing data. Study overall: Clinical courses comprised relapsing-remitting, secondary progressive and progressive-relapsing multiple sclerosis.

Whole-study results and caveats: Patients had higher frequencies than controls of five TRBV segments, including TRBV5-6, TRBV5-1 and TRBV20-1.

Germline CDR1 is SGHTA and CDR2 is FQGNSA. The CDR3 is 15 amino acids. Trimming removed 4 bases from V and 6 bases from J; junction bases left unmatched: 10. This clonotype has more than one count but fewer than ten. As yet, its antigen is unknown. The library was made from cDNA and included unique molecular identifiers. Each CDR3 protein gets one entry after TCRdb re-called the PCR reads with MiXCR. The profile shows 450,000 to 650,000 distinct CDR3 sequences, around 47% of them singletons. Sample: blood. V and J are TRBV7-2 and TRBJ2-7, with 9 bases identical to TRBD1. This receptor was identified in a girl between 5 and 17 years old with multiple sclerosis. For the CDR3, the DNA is TGTGCCAGCAGCTCCTCCGGGACAGGGCACCGCGAGCAGTACTTC. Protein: CASSSSGTGHREQYF.